This T cell receptor beta chain came from a study of blood T cells in healthy people across ages. This CDR3 has 17 amino acids. CDR1 is SGHTA and CDR2 is FQGTGA in the germline V gene. Trimming cost V 5 bases and J 11 bases; bases outside gene matches: 20. Each sample gave at least 6.5 million isolated PBMCs. A second PCR, run for about 7 to 11 cycles, used a sample-barcoded 5' primer plus a J-beta primer mix. A template-switch adaptor containing 12 random nucleotides labeled each cDNA molecule. MiXCR, run by TCRdb on the 5' RACE reads, gives a single entry per CDR3 protein. The data hold 800,000 or so distinct CDR3 sequences, with about half observed a single time.

The sequence derives from a man older than 75 in good health. The rearrangement joins TRBV7-3 to TRBJ2-5, with TRBD1 identical over 10 bases. The specimen sequenced was blood. This CDR3 reads CASSPSATGTGAIEQYF. The CDR3 nucleotides read TGTGCCAGCAGCCCATCCGCTACCGGGACAGGGGCCATTGAGCAGTACTTC.